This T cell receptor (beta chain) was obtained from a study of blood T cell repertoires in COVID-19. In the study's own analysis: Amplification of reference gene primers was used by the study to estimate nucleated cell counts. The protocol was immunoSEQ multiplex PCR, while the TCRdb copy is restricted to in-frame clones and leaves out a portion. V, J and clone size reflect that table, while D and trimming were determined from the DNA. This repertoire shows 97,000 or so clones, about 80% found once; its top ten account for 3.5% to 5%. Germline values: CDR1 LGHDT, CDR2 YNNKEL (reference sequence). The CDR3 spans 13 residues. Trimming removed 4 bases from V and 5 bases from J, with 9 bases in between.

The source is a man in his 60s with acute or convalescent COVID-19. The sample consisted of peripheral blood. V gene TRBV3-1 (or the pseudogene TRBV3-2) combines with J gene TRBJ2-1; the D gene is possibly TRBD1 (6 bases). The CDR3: CASSLQGDNEQFF. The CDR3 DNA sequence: TGTGCCAGCAGCCTACAGGGTGACAATGAGCAGTTCTTC.